Listed below are T cell receptor beta chains from one sample, sequenced in a study of Ad26.COV2.S vaccination and SARS-CoV-2 variants. Generated by immunoSEQ multiplex PCR, the TCRdb table keeps only in-frame clones and is missing some. The sample lists some 480,000 clones; around 88% were seen once. The sample here was peripheral blood, taken in a trial of Ad26.COV2.S vaccine versus placebo. The receptor source for this set is a person aged 18 to 59 who received the Ad26.COV2.S COVID-19 vaccine or a placebo. The CDR3 runs from the conserved cysteine through the conserved F or W. A D gene is named only where the DNA matches it firmly. Clone size is stated in some rows and not others, as once, few, many or a class when expanded.

J,size,V,D,DNA,CDR3
TRBJ2-1,-,TRBV15,-,TGTGCCACCGACGGCACAGGTCATGAGCAGTTCTTC,CATDGTGHEQFF
TRBJ2-1,many,TRBV28,TRBD2,TGTGCCAGCAGTCCTCCCAAGCGGGAGGCCCTTTACAATGAGCAGTTCTTC,CASSPPKREALYNEQFF
TRBJ1-3,-,TRBV7-8,-,TGTGCCAGCAGCTTATGGCCTGGAAACACCATATATTTT,CASSLWPGNTIYF
TRBJ2-3,-,TRBV18,TRBD1,TGTGCCAGCTCACATAGGACAGGGGAGAGAATCACAGATACGCAGTATTTT,CASSHRTGERITDTQYF
TRBJ2-2,-,TRBV28,-,TGTGCCAGCAGTTTATTGCAGGGTATCACCGGGGAGCTGTTTTTT,CASSLLQGITGELFF
TRBJ2-1,-,TRBV28,-,TGTGCCAGCAGCCCTCGCTCATACAATGAGCAGTTCTTC,CASSPRSYNEQFF
TRBJ1-2,-,TRBV6-2/TRBV6-3,-,TGTGCCAGCAGTTGGGGGACCTATGGCTACACCTTC,CASSWGTYGYTF
TRBJ2-1,-,TRBV27,-,TGTGCCAGCAGTTTTTTAGGCGGGCGGACCGACAATGAGCAGTTCTTC,CASSFLGGRTDNEQFF
TRBJ1-3,-,TRBV5-4,TRBD1,TGTGCCAGCAGCTTCAGGGGGCCTGGAAACACCATATATTTT,CASSFRGPGNTIYF
TRBJ2-1,-,TRBV11-2,TRBD1,TGTGCCAGCAGGAGACAGGGGAGGAATGAGCAGTTCTTC,CASRRQGRNEQFF
TRBJ1-6,few,TRBV28,-,TGTGCCAGCAGTTTAAGCTCCCGACCCCTCCACTTT,CASSLSSRPLHF
TRBJ2-7,-,TRBV7-8,-,TGTGCCAGCAGCTTAGCTAGAGTGATTATCTACGAGCAGTACTTC,CASSLARVIIYEQYF
TRBJ2-2,-,TRBV11-3,TRBD1,TGTGCCAGCAGCTCGACAGGGGAGAGCACCGGGGAGCTGTTTTTT,CASSSTGESTGELFF
TRBJ1-6,-,TRBV5-4,-,TGTGCCAGCAGCAGTAGCCGGGACACTAAGAATTCACCCCTCCACTTT,CASSSSRDTKNSPLHF
TRBJ2-7,-,TRBV23-1,-,TGCGCCAGCAGTCACACGCCCACATACGAGCAGTACTTC,CASSHTPTYEQYF
TRBJ2-3,-,TRBV24-1,-,TGTGCCACCAGTGATTTTTCATCAGGGCTGACAGATACGCAGTATTTT,CATSDFSSGLTDTQYF
TRBJ2-5,-,TRBV5-5,-,TGTGCCAGCAGCTTGCTAGGGGTCGAGACCCAGTACTTC,CASSLLGVETQYF
TRBJ2-5,-,TRBV7-3,-,TGTGCCAGCAGCTTAGGGCCCAGCCAAGAGACCCAGTACTTC,CASSLGPSQETQYF
TRBJ1-5,-,TRBV3-1/TRBV3-2,-,TGTGCCAGCAGCCAAGATGGGGGGCTGGGGCAGCCCCAGCATTTT,CASSQDGGLGQPQHF
TRBJ1-6,-,TRBV11-3,TRBD1,TGTGCCAGCAGCTCCGGGACAGGATCACCCCTCCACTTT,CASSSGTGSPLHF
TRBJ2-1,-,TRBV19,TRBD2,TGTGCCAGTAGGTTTGCGGGAGGGAGCGGTGAGCAGTTCTTC,CASRFAGGSGEQFF
TRBJ2-7,-,TRBV4-3,-,TGCGCCAGCAGCCAAGCTGGGCGGCCGGACGAGCAGTACTTC,CASSQAGRPDEQYF
TRBJ1-3,once,TRBV28,-,TGTGCCAGCAGCGGGGGATACGGAAACACCATATATTTT,CASSGGYGNTIYF
TRBJ1-6,-,TRBV19,-,TGTGCCAGTAGTTTGGGATCGATGGGGGATTCACCCCTCCACTTT,CASSLGSMGDSPLHF
TRBJ2-3,once,TRBV10-3,TRBD1,TGTGCCATCAATTGGCAGGGGGTACCAGATACGCAGTATTTT,CAINWQGVPDTQYF
TRBJ1-1,-,TRBV9,TRBD1,TGTGCCAGCAGCGGGATTACAGGGGGTCCTAACACTGAAGCTTTCTTT,CASSGITGGPNTEAFF
TRBJ1-2,-,TRBV19,-,TGTGCCAGTAGTAGAGGGGACGTCCGAGATGGCTACACCTTC,CASSRGDVRDGYTF
TRBJ1-5,few,TRBV15,-,TGTGCCACCGGACGGGGGGGCGGTCAGCCCCAGCATTTT,CATGRGGGQPQHF
TRBJ2-3,-,TRBV4-3,-,TGCGCCAGCAGCCAAGGGCAGGGAAGCACAGATACGCAGTATTTT,CASSQGQGSTDTQYF
TRBJ1-1,-,TRBV5-6,-,TGTGCCAGCAGCTTGGGGAGGACCCCCCTGAGAGGCACTGAAGCTTTCTTT,CASSLGRTPLRGTEAFF
TRBJ1-3,-,TRBV6-1,-,TGTGCCAGCAGTGCCCTTCCGTCACACTCTGGAAACACCATATATTTT,CASSALPSHSGNTIYF
TRBJ1-6,-,TRBV7-2,-,TGTGCCAGCAACCTCGACGGAGGCAGGGGAAGTTCACCCCTCCACTTT,CASNLDGGRGSSPLHF
TRBJ1-1,-,TRBV15,TRBD1,TGTGCCACCAGCAGACTCCGGGACAGGATGGCTTTCTTT,CATSRLRDRMAFF
TRBJ1-5,-,TRBV6-1,-,TGTGCCAGCAGTGAAGCAGGCGGTAGCAATCAGCCCCAGCATTTT,CASSEAGGSNQPQHF
TRBJ1-3,-,TRBV27,-,TGTGCCAGCAGTCTATCCTCTGGAAACACCATATATTTT,CASSLSSGNTIYF
TRBJ2-3,-,TRBV5-6,-,TGTGCCAGCAGCTTGGCGGGCGAGAATACGCAGTATTTT,CASSLAGENTQYF
TRBJ2-7,-,TRBV18,TRBD2,TGTGCCAGCTCGTCTCGTCGGGGGGGCTTCTACGAGCAGTACTTC,CASSSRRGGFYEQYF
TRBJ2-7,-,TRBV29-1,-,TGCAGCGTTTGGGGGGCGCGGGAGCAGTACTTC,CSVWGAREQYF
TRBJ2-3,few,TRBV19,TRBD1,TGTGCCAGTAGTATACCTCCGGGACAGGGGGCAGATACGCAGTATTTT,CASSIPPGQGADTQYF
TRBJ1-4,-,TRBV29-1,-,TGCAGCGTTGTATTGGGGGAAAAACTGTTTTTT,CSVVLGEKLFF
TRBJ2-1,-,TRBV5-1,-,TGCGCCAGCAGCTTGGCCTCAAGCTCCTACAATGAGCAGTTCTTC,CASSLASSSYNEQFF
TRBJ1-5,-,TRBV10-2,-,TGCGCCAGCCGACCAGGGACGGGGATGGGTCCCCAGCATTTT,CASRPGTGMGPQHF
TRBJ2-3,-,TRBV28,TRBD1,TGTGCCAGCAGGGTCCCCAGGGACAGGGGCACTCATACGCAGTATTTT,CASRVPRDRGTHTQYF
TRBJ2-2,-,TRBV9,-,TGTGCCAGCAGCGCCGTACTAGGCGCCGGGGAGCTGTTTTTT,CASSAVLGAGELFF
TRBJ2-3,-,TRBV29-1,-,TGCAGCGTTGCCGGGACCACAGATACGCAGTATTTT,CSVAGTTDTQYF
TRBJ1-5,-,TRBV5-1,-,TGCGCCAGCAGCTTGGGGGGCGAACAGCCCCAGCATTTT,CASSLGGEQPQHF
TRBJ2-3,once,TRBV9,TRBD1,TGTGCCAGCAGCGTCACCCTGGGGACAGGGACAGATACGCAGTATTTT,CASSVTLGTGTDTQYF
TRBJ1-6,-,TRBV4-3,TRBD1,TGCGCCAGCAGCCAAAACCGCCCAGGGGGCCTCTTAAGGTCACCCCTCCACTTT,CASSQNRPGGLLRSPLHF
TRBJ2-6,-,TRBV3-1/TRBV3-2,TRBD2,TGTGCCAGCAGCCAAGATCTCGGGACTAGCGGGAGGACTGGGGCCAACGTCCTGACTTTC,CASSQDLGTSGRTGANVLTF
TRBJ2-7,-,TRBV6-1,TRBD2,TGTGCCAGCAGTGAAGCGCCTGCGGGAGCACCCTACGAGCAGTACTTC,CASSEAPAGAPYEQYF
TRBJ1-2,-,TRBV28,TRBD1,TGTGCCAGCAGTTCCTGGACAGGGCAGTCTAACTATGGCTACACCTTC,CASSSWTGQSNYGYTF
TRBJ2-1,-,TRBV7-2,TRBD2,TGTGCCAGCAGCGGGACTAGCGGGAGGTATGAGCAGTTCTTC,CASSGTSGRYEQFF
TRBJ2-1,-,TRBV28,TRBD1,TGTGCCAGCAGTTTAACCGAGACAGGGCGCAATGAGCAGTTCTTC,CASSLTETGRNEQFF
TRBJ2-5,-,TRBV29-1,-,TGCAGCGTTGAACCGTCAGGAGAGACCCAGTACTTC,CSVEPSGETQYF
TRBJ2-1,-,TRBV7-2,TRBD2,TGTGCCAGCAGCTTACGCGGGAGGTTGGGTGATGAGCAGTTCTTC,CASSLRGRLGDEQFF
TRBJ2-3,-,TRBV7-3,TRBD1,TGTGCCAGCAGTCCTCCGGGACAGGCTACGCAGTATTTT,CASSPPGQATQYF
TRBJ2-7,-,TRBV11-2,TRBD2,TGTGCCAGCAGTATGAGCGGGGCCTACGAGCAGTACTTC,CASSMSGAYEQYF